This TCR beta chain was identified during a study of T cell responses to AZD1222 COVID-19 vaccine. The assay was immunoSEQ multiplex PCR, and TCRdb's table has in-frame clones only and misses some. The sample holds tens of thousands of clones; roughly 87% are singletons and the top ten take less than 3.5%. Comment on this clone: The antigen remains unidentified.

Study-level findings and limits: Nearly half of spike-specific TCRs reportedly target unmutated variant regions. Vaccine-associated CD4 TCRs ranged over spike, dominating at 160-218 and 743-854.

The receptor was isolated from an adult who received the AZD1222 COVID-19 vaccine. The sample here was peripheral blood, taken 28 days after the second AZD1222 dose.

The CDR3 sequence: CASRGPDRGLRGANVLTF. The DNA for the CDR3 is TGTGCCAGCAGGGGCCCGGACAGGGGCCTTCGGGGGGCCAACGTCCTGACTTTC. The V call is TRBV2, the J call TRBJ2-6, with 9 bases identical to TRBD1. The CDR3 length is 18 residues. V was clipped by 6 bases and J by 4 bases; unmatched bases: 13. CDR1 SNHLY and CDR2 FYNNEI come from the germline V gene.